These T cell receptor beta chains were read from a single sample in a study of cytomegalovirus exposure and HLA in healthy donors. Assay used: immunoSEQ multiplex PCR; TCRdb lists only in-frame clones, some missing. The table has 90,000 or so clones, roughly 80% seen once. What was sequenced was PBMCs. The receptors were gathered from a middle-aged man in good health and CMV-seropositive. Each CDR3 is given with its conserved first and last residue. The D gene is left open where the match is weak. Only part of the rows carry a size: once, few, many, or a class if the clone is expanded.

DNA: TGCGCCAGCAGCCTAGGACTAGCGGGGGCAGATACGCAGTATTTT
CDR3: CASSLGLAGADTQYF
size: -
D: TRBD2
J: TRBJ2-3
V: TRBV5-1

DNA: TGTGCCAGCAACAACCGACTAGCGGGGTCCCTTGAGCAGTTCTTC
CDR3: CASNNRLAGSLEQFF
size: -
D: TRBD2
J: TRBJ2-1
V: TRBV5-4

DNA: TGTGCCAGCACCATGGTGGGGACAGGGAGTGAAGCTTTCTTT
CDR3: CASTMVGTGSEAFF
size: -
D: TRBD1
J: TRBJ1-1
V: TRBV5-5

DNA: TGTGCCAGCAGCTGGACAGGGGTCACTGAAGCTTTCTTT
CDR3: CASSWTGVTEAFF
size: -
D: TRBD1
J: TRBJ1-1
V: TRBV5-5

DNA: TGTGCCAGCAGGTCAGCGGGGCCGAACACCGGGGAGCTGTTTTTT
CDR3: CASRSAGPNTGELFF
size: -
D: TRBD2
J: TRBJ2-2
V: TRBV13

DNA: TGTGCCAGCAGCGCAGACAGATACGAGCAGTACTTC
CDR3: CASSADRYEQYF
size: -
D: -
J: TRBJ2-7
V: TRBV2

DNA: TGCAGCGTTGTCAGTACTGAAGCTTTCTTT
CDR3: CSVVSTEAFF
size: -
D: -
J: TRBJ1-1
V: TRBV29-1

DNA: TGTGCCAGCCTTCGACCTCAGGGGGGTAATTCACCCCTCCACTTT
CDR3: CASLRPQGGNSPLHF
size: -
D: TRBD1
J: TRBJ1-6
V: TRBV7-8

DNA: TGCGCCAGCAGCAAATCGACAGGGGGGAATCTCGAGCAGTACTTC
CDR3: CASSKSTGGNLEQYF
size: -
D: TRBD1
J: TRBJ2-7
V: TRBV5-1

DNA: TGTGCCAGCAGGAAGCGGGAGGCGAGTAATGAGCAGTTCTTC
CDR3: CASRKREASNEQFF
size: -
D: TRBD2
J: TRBJ2-1
V: TRBV2

DNA: TGTGCCAGCAGCTCCTTCAGGAACACTGAAGCTTTCTTT
CDR3: CASSSFRNTEAFF
size: -
D: -
J: TRBJ1-1
V: TRBV11-2

DNA: TGCGCCAGCAGCTTGGGTGCCCACAACCAAGAGACCCAGTACTTC
CDR3: CASSLGAHNQETQYF
size: -
D: -
J: TRBJ2-5
V: TRBV5-1

DNA: TGCGCCAGCAGCCCAGACTTGTCCTACGAGCAGTACTTC
CDR3: CASSPDLSYEQYF
size: -
D: -
J: TRBJ2-7
V: TRBV4-1

DNA: TGTGCCAGCAGCCAAGAAAGGAGACAGAGTAACTATGGCTACACCTTC
CDR3: CASSQERRQSNYGYTF
size: -
D: -
J: TRBJ1-2
V: TRBV4-2

DNA: TGTGCCAGTAGTATAGTACGAGGGATTCCTTACAATGAGCAGTTCTTC
CDR3: CASSIVRGIPYNEQFF
size: -
D: -
J: TRBJ2-1
V: TRBV19

DNA: TGTGCCAGCAGGGAACAGGGAACTGGAAACACCATATATTTT
CDR3: CASREQGTGNTIYF
size: -
D: -
J: TRBJ1-3
V: TRBV7-9

DNA: TGTGCCAGCAGTTCCAGGACTAGCGGGAGGAGGGAGACCCAGTACTTC
CDR3: CASSSRTSGRRETQYF
size: -
D: TRBD2
J: TRBJ2-5
V: TRBV5-4

DNA: TGCGCCAGCAGCTTGAGGGTTCCGGGACAGGGGACCTATGGCTACACCTTC
CDR3: CASSLRVPGQGTYGYTF
size: -
D: TRBD1
J: TRBJ1-2
V: TRBV5-1

DNA: TGTGCCAGCAACCCGACAGGGGAAGGCTACGAGCAGTACTTC
CDR3: CASNPTGEGYEQYF
size: once
D: TRBD1
J: TRBJ2-7
V: TRBV14

DNA: TGCGCCAGCAGCGCTGGGGGACAAATGAACACTGAAGCTTTCTTT
CDR3: CASSAGGQMNTEAFF
size: once
D: -
J: TRBJ1-1
V: TRBV5-1

DNA: TGTGCCAGCAGCCCTAGATGGACTAGCACCGGGGAGCTGTTTTTT
CDR3: CASSPRWTSTGELFF
size: -
D: TRBD2
J: TRBJ2-2
V: TRBV7-2

DNA: TGTGCCAGTAGTATAGGTCCGGCAAGGGGCGAGCAGTACTTC
CDR3: CASSIGPARGEQYF
size: -
D: -
J: TRBJ2-7
V: TRBV19

DNA: TGTGCCAGCAGTGAGCAGGGGATAAATGAAAAACTGTTTTTT
CDR3: CASSEQGINEKLFF
size: -
D: -
J: TRBJ1-4
V: TRBV2

DNA: TGTGCCAGCAGTCTTAGCGGGACCCTTAGCACAGATACGCAGTATTTT
CDR3: CASSLSGTLSTDTQYF
size: once
D: TRBD2
J: TRBJ2-3
V: TRBV6-4

DNA: TGCAGTGCGGGAGAAGACTACGAGCAGTACTTC
CDR3: CSAGEDYEQYF
size: -
D: -
J: TRBJ2-7
V: TRBV20-1

DNA: TGTGCCAGCAGCGTACAGGGCTCCACTGAAGCTTTCTTT
CDR3: CASSVQGSTEAFF
size: -
D: -
J: TRBJ1-1
V: TRBV7-9

DNA: TGTGCCAGCAGGGTTCTGGACAGAAACTATGGCTACACCTTC
CDR3: CASRVLDRNYGYTF
size: -
D: -
J: TRBJ1-2
V: TRBV11-2

DNA: TGTGCCAGCATTAGAGGACAGGGTGACACCGGGGAGCTGTTTTTT
CDR3: CASIRGQGDTGELFF
size: -
D: TRBD1
J: TRBJ2-2
V: TRBV2

DNA: TGTGCCAGCCGACAGGGAACTGGAAACACCATATATTTT
CDR3: CASRQGTGNTIYF
size: -
D: TRBD1
J: TRBJ1-3
V: TRBV6-1

DNA: TGTGCCACCGAAGGGGGACAGGGCCATTACGAGCAGTACTTC
CDR3: CATEGGQGHYEQYF
size: -
D: TRBD1
J: TRBJ2-7
V: TRBV2

DNA: TGTGCTAGCAGCTTCGCTAGCGGAGGTGAGCAGTTCTTC
CDR3: CASSFASGGEQFF
size: few
D: TRBD2
J: TRBJ2-1
V: TRBV7-7

DNA: TGTGCCAGCAGAGGAGGGAATTCACCCCTCCACTTT
CDR3: CASRGGNSPLHF
size: -
D: -
J: TRBJ1-6
V: TRBV6-5

DNA: TGCGCCAGCAGCCATCAGCTAGCCAAAAACAGTCAGTACTTC
CDR3: CASSHQLAKNSQYF
size: -
D: -
J: TRBJ2-4
V: TRBV4-1

DNA: TGTGCCAGCAGCCCTCGCACTGAAGCTTTCTTT
CDR3: CASSPRTEAFF
size: -
D: -
J: TRBJ1-1
V: TRBV7-2

DNA: TGTGCCAGCAGCATAAGACAGTGGGGAGGGCCTTATAGCAATCAGCCCCAGCATTTT
CDR3: CASSIRQWGGPYSNQPQHF
size: once
D: -
J: TRBJ1-5
V: TRBV7-6

DNA: TGTGCCAGCAGCGCTAGCGGGACCCTGTACAATGAGCAGTTCTTC
CDR3: CASSASGTLYNEQFF
size: -
D: TRBD2
J: TRBJ2-1
V: TRBV9

DNA: TGCGCCAGCAGCTTGGCCCGGAGTACGGGAGTGTCTTCCTACGAGCAGTACTTC
CDR3: CASSLARSTGVSSYEQYF
size: -
D: -
J: TRBJ2-7
V: TRBV5-1

DNA: TGTGCCAGCAGCGTACTGGCGGGTTCCACAGATACGCAGTATTTT
CDR3: CASSVLAGSTDTQYF
size: -
D: -
J: TRBJ2-3
V: TRBV9

DNA: TGTGCCAGCAGCCAATCCGGGACTTCCTACAATGAGCAGTTCTTC
CDR3: CASSQSGTSYNEQFF
size: -
D: -
J: TRBJ2-1
V: TRBV7-8

DNA: TGTGCCAGTTCCAATTTGGGAGGGCTAGCGGGAGTTCGTCGCTACGAGCAGTACTTC
CDR3: CASSNLGGLAGVRRYEQYF
size: -
D: TRBD2
J: TRBJ2-7
V: TRBV18

DNA: TGTGCCAGCAGCGTACCCGTTCCCGGGACAGGGGTCGGGGAGCTGTTTTTT
CDR3: CASSVPVPGTGVGELFF
size: -
D: TRBD1
J: TRBJ2-2
V: TRBV7-2

DNA: TGCGCCAGCAGCCAAGGGGGCGATTCACCCCTCCACTTT
CDR3: CASSQGGDSPLHF
size: -
D: -
J: TRBJ1-6
V: TRBV4-3

DNA: TGTGCCAGCAGCTTAACCCGGGGAAGAATGAACACTGAAGCTTTCTTT
CDR3: CASSLTRGRMNTEAFF
size: -
D: -
J: TRBJ1-1
V: TRBV7-3

DNA: TGTGCCAGCAGCGGCCGACAGGGGGCCGAGGGCTACACCTTC
CDR3: CASSGRQGAEGYTF
size: few
D: TRBD1
J: TRBJ1-2
V: TRBV11-2

DNA: TGTGCCAGCAGCCCGGTAGGGGCTGGGAGGGAGACCCAGTACTTC
CDR3: CASSPVGAGRETQYF
size: -
D: -
J: TRBJ2-5
V: TRBV5-6